Below are 15 T cell receptor beta chains sequenced from a single sample in a study of T cell changes during pregnancy in multiple sclerosis. Method: immunoSEQ multiplex PCR; TCRdb's copy keeps in-frame clones and lacks some. The sample comprises around 80,000 clones, around 90% of which are singletons, and less than 3% rests with the top ten. Sequenced here: peripheral blood, sampled before pregnancy. All receptors come from a female donor with multiple sclerosis, enrolled in a pregnancy study.

This rearrangement joins TRBV5-1 to TRBJ1-2, with TRBD1 matching 7 bases. J was trimmed by 3 bases and V by 4 bases; bases with no gene match: 6. The CDR3 is 14 amino acids. Germline V gene data show CDR1 as SGHRS and CDR2 as YFSETQ. CDR3 protein: CASSAGQKDYGYTF. In DNA form, the CDR3 reads TGCGCCAGCAGCGCGGGACAGAAAGACTATGGCTACACCTTC. Together with reference TRBV5-1 and TRBJ1-2, the CDR3 gives the full variable domain: KAGVTQTPRYLIKTRGQQVTLSCSPISGHRSVSWYQQTPGQGLQFLFEYFSETQRNKGNFPGRFSGRQFSNSRSEMNVSTLELGDSALYLCASSAGQKDYGYTFGSGTRLTVV.

The chain combines TRBV28 with TRBJ2-7; TRBD2 aligns across 7 bases. The V and J ends lost 7 bases and 3 bases, in that order; junction bases with no gene match: 9. The germline CDR1 and CDR2 sequences are MDHEN and SYDVKM. The CDR3 length is 14 residues. The CDR3 DNA reads TGTGCCAGCACGGAAATAGCGGGCTTCTACGAGCAGTACTTC. Amino acids: CASTEIAGFYEQYF. Supplemented by reference TRBV28 and TRBJ2-7, the full variable domain reads DVKVTQSSRYLVKRTGEKVFLECVQDMDHENMFWYRQDPGLGLRLIYFSYDVKMKEKGDIPEGYSVSREKKERFSLILESASTNQTSMYLCASTEIAGFYEQYFGPGTRLTVT.

The chain employs TRBV19 and TRBJ2-6, with D uncertain. CDR1 LNHDA and CDR2 SQIVND come from the germline V gene (reference sequence). The CDR3 contains 15 residues. V lost 5 bases to trimming and J lost 4 bases, with 12 bases between them. The CDR3 region has the DNA TGTGCCAGTAGTGCGATACTATTCGGGGCCAACGTCCTGACTTTC. Translation gives CASSAILFGANVLTF.

The chain combines TRBV19 with TRBJ2-2, with TRBD2 as a possible D gene (6 bases). CDR3 length: 15 amino acids. V lost 8 bases and J lost 5, with 18 bases in between. In germline, CDR1 is LNHDA, CDR2 SQIVND (reference sequence). CDR3 coding DNA: TGTGCCAGTTCCTGGAGGGGCCGTGCGACCGGGGAGCTGTTTTTT. It specifies CASSWRGRATGELFF.

V usage is TRBV7-9 and J usage is TRBJ2-2; D remains ambiguous. CDR3 size: 16 residues. The germline V gene encodes CDR1 SEHNR and CDR2 FQNEAQ (reference sequence). V lost 5 bases and J 6 bases, leaving 19 bases between the germline ends. CDR3 loop: CASSLDPKMRPGELFF. The CDR3 coding sequence is TGTGCCAGCAGCCTAGACCCCAAAATGAGGCCCGGGGAGCTGTTTTTT. Complete variable domain (other parts from reference TRBV7-9 and TRBJ2-2): DTGVSQNPRHKITKRGQNVTFRCDPISEHNRLYWYRQTLGQGPEFLTYFQNEAQLEKSRLLSDRFSAERPKGSFSTLEIQRTEQGDSAMYLCASSLDPKMRPGELFFGEGSRLTVL.

In this sample, this clone turned up once. The rearrangement links TRBV27 to TRBJ2-6; D not resolved. This CDR3 has 14 residues. V was pared by 5 bases and J by 1 base, with 6 bases between. Germline V gene data show CDR1 as MNHEY and CDR2 as SMNVEV (reference sequence). The CDR3 DNA sequence: TGTGCCAGCAGTAAATCGTCTGGGGCCAACGTCCTGACTTTC. It yields the protein CASSKSSGANVLTF.

This chain joins TRBV5-1 and TRBJ1-1, with 11 bases fitting TRBD1. In germline, CDR1 is SGHRS, CDR2 YFSETQ. This CDR3 spans 15 amino acids. Losses at the gene ends were 5 bases for V and 7 bases for J; bases not matched to a gene: 10. CDR3 residues: CASRSGQGADDEAFF. The CDR3 coding sequence is TGCGCCAGCAGAAGTGGACAGGGGGCGGATGATGAAGCTTTCTTT.

The chain is built from TRBV5-4 and TRBJ2-5; D may be TRBD2 (6 bases). Germline lookup yields CDR1 SGHNT and CDR2 YYREEE (reference sequence). With 3 bases removed from V and 1 base from J, the gap between germline ends came to 7 bases. The CDR3 runs to 13 residues. CDR3 loop: CASSWGVQETQYF. The CDR3 DNA follows: TGTGCCAGCAGCTGGGGGGTCCAAGAGACCCAGTACTTC.

The genes are TRBV5-1 and TRBJ2-7; 12 bases are a match to TRBD2. The junction had 4 bases not matched to a gene; V was cut back by 0 bases and J by 6 bases. The CDR3 runs to 15 residues. Germline CDR1 reads SGHRS; CDR2 reads YFSETQ. The CDR3 sequence: CASSLVTSGRPEQYF. CDR3 nucleotides: TGCGCCAGCAGCTTGGTGACTAGCGGGAGACCCGAGCAGTACTTC.

V usage is TRBV28 and J usage is TRBJ2-7; the match to TRBD1 covers 8 bases. V shed 4 bases and J 0 bases; nucleotides not matched to a gene: 20. The CDR3 spans 20 residues. The germline V gene has CDR1 MDHEN and CDR2 SYDVKM. CDR3 sequence: CASSSGIPGQDTLPSYEQYF. In DNA form, the CDR3 reads TGTGCCAGCAGTTCCGGAATACCGGGACAGGATACCCTACCCTCCTACGAGCAGTACTTC.

The chain employs TRBV18 and TRBJ2-3; D unclear. Trimming removed 0 bases from V and 3 bases from J, with 4 bases in between. This CDR3 is 13 amino acids long. The germline V gene encodes CDR1 KGHSH and CDR2 LQKENI. Here the CDR3 DNA reads TGTGCCAGCTCACCACCGTTAACAGATACGCAGTATTTT. Residues: CASSPPLTDTQYF.

This chain uses TRBV6-6 with TRBJ2-1; 10 bases fit TRBD2. The germline CDR1 and CDR2 sequences are MNHNY and SVGAGI (reference sequence). The ends lost 5 bases at V and 6 bases at J; junction bases unmatched: 7. This CDR3 region has 15 residues. The CDR3 reads CASSASGSRLNEQFF. The DNA for the CDR3 is TGTGCCAGCAGTGCTAGCGGGAGTCGTCTCAATGAGCAGTTCTTC.

The chain employs TRBV9 and TRBJ2-1, with D unresolved. The CDR3 loop spans 12 amino acids. Trimming took 4 bases from V and 7 from J, leaving 9 bases between them. From germline, CDR1 is SGDLS and CDR2 YYNGEE. The CDR3 is CASSPQANEQFF. Here the CDR3 DNA reads TGTGCCAGCAGCCCTCAGGCAAATGAGCAGTTCTTC.

This chain uses TRBV7-8 with TRBJ1-5, with 8 positions matching TRBD1. CDR3 length: 13 residues. Germline CDR1 is SGHVS and CDR2 is FQNEAQ. The V gene end was trimmed by 7 bases and the J gene end by 9 bases; junction bases not matched to a gene: 8. In DNA form, the CDR3 reads TGTGCCAGCAAGAACAGGGGGAGGGGGCCCCAGCATTTT. It specifies CASKNRGRGPQHF.

The rearrangement joins TRBV6-6 to TRBJ2-5; 9 bases map to TRBD2. The germline gives CDR1 MNHNY, CDR2 SVGAGI (reference sequence). Losses at the gene ends were 5 bases for V and 4 bases for J; bases not matched to a gene: 5. This CDR3 region has 14 residues. The CDR3 sequence is CASSLLAGLETQYF. The CDR3 coding sequence is TGTGCCAGCAGTCTGCTAGCGGGATTAGAGACCCAGTACTTC.